Listed below are T cell receptor beta chains from one sample, sequenced in a study of blood T cell repertoires in COVID-19. Profiling relied on immunoSEQ multiplex PCR, and the TCRdb table lists in-frame clones only, not all of them. Counted here are tens of thousands of clones, approximately 86% occurring once; the ten biggest clones make up about 12%. The sequenced sample consisted of peripheral blood. Receptors were obtained from a human donor in a cohort sampled during active COVID-19. Each CDR3 is given with its conserved first and last residue. The order of the fields is J gene, V gene, clone size, D gene, CDR3 protein, CDR3 DNA. The D gene is left open where the match is weak. Expanded clones are given a class, and other clones once, few, many or no size at all.

>TRBJ2-2|TRBV5-6|once|TRBD2
CASSLAGGTGELFF
TGTGCCAGCAGCTTGGCCGGGGGGACCGGGGAGCTGTTTTTT
>TRBJ2-7|TRBV6-6|NA|NA
CASSYSEVPWQYF
TGTGCCAGCAGTTACTCTGAGGTCCCCTGGCAGTACTTC
>TRBJ1-1|TRBV6-5|NA|NA
CASSHSTITGHTEAFF
TGTGCCAGCAGTCACTCCACAATTACAGGGCACACTGAAGCTTTCTTT
>TRBJ2-5|TRBV19|NA|NA
CASSRAKAQETQYF
TGTGCCAGTAGTAGGGCCAAGGCGCAAGAGACCCAGTACTTC
>TRBJ1-2|TRBV12-3/TRBV12-4|NA|NA
CASSPRGGSGYTF
TGTGCCAGCAGTCCCCGGGGAGGGAGCGGCTACACCTTC
>TRBJ1-2|TRBV4-1|NA|TRBD1
CASSQNPGTGNGYTF
TGCGCCAGCAGCCAAAATCCCGGGACAGGGAACGGCTACACCTTC
>TRBJ1-4|TRBV28|NA|NA
CASSLRGGATNEKLFF
TGTGCCAGCAGTTTACGGGGGGGGGCAACTAATGAAAAACTGTTTTTT
>TRBJ2-1|TRBV6-5|NA|TRBD1
CASSRTGVAEQFF
TGTGCCAGCAGCCGGACAGGGGTGGCGGAGCAGTTCTTC
>TRBJ1-2|TRBV19|once|TRBD1
CASNPDRGRNYGYTF
TGTGCCAGTAACCCGGACAGGGGACGTAACTATGGCTACACCTTC
>TRBJ2-7|TRBV19|NA|TRBD1
CASRDRINYEQYF
TGTGCCAGTAGGGACAGGATTAACTACGAGCAGTACTTC
>TRBJ1-5|TRBV6-2/TRBV6-3|NA|NA
CASSDDRINQPQHF
TGTGCCAGCAGTGACGACAGAATCAATCAGCCCCAGCATTTT